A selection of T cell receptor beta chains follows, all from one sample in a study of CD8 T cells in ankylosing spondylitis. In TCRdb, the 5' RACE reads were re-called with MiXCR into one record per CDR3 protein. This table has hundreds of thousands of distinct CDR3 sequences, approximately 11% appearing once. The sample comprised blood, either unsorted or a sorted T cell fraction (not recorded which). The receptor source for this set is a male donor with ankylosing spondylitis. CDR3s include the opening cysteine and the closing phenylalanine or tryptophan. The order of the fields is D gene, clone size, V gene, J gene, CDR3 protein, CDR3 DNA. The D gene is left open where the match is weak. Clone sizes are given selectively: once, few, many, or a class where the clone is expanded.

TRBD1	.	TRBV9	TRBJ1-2	CASSPASNGDRGRGYTF	TGTGCCAGCAGCCCGGCTTCGAACGGAGACAGGGGGCGAGGCTACACCTTC
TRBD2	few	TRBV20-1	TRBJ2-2	CSAATSGRRTGELFF	TGCAGTGCCGCTACTAGCGGGAGACGGACCGGGGAGCTGTTTTTT
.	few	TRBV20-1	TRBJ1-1	CSARGLEGRGTEAFF	TGCAGTGCTAGAGGGCTAGAGGGTAGAGGAACTGAAGCTTTCTTT
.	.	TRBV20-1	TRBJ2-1	CSARNNEQFF	TGCAGTGCTAGGAACAATGAGCAGTTCTTC
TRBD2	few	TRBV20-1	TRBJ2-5	CSAQVASGLQETQYF	TGCAGTGCTCAGGTGGCTAGCGGGCTACAAGAGACCCAGTACTTC
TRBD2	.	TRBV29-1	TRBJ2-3	CSVDTMGLAGMMGDTQYF	TGCAGCGTTGATACTATGGGACTAGCGGGAATGATGGGAGATACGCAGTATTTT
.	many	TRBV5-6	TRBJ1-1	CASSRTEFGISETEAFF	TGTGCCAGCAGCCGTACGGAGTTCGGAATTTCGGAGACTGAAGCTTTCTTT
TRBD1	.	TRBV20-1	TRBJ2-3	CSAAPGQGHTDTQYF	TGCAGTGCGGCCCCGGGACAGGGACACACAGATACGCAGTATTTT
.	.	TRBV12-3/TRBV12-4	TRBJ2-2	CASSSKGAGELFF	TGTGCCAGCAGTTCTAAGGGGGCCGGGGAGCTGTTTTTT
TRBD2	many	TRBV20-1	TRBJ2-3	CSANSGRARDTQYF	TGCAGTGCTAATAGCGGGAGGGCCAGAGATACGCAGTATTTT
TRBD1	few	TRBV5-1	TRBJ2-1	CASSFDRVGDNEQFF	TGCGCCAGCAGCTTCGACAGGGTTGGTGACAATGAGCAGTTCTTC
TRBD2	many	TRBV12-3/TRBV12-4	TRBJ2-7	CASSPVAGASYEQYF	TGTGCCAGCAGTCCTGTAGCGGGGGCCTCCTACGAGCAGTACTTC
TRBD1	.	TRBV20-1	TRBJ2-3	CSARDGTGGADTQYF	TGCAGTGCTAGGGACGGGACAGGGGGCGCAGATACGCAGTATTTT
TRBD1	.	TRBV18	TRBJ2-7	CASSPSGQSPYEQYF	TGTGCCAGCTCACCGTCGGGACAGAGCCCCTACGAGCAGTACTTC
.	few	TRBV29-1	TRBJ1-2	CSVETSTNYGYTF	TGCAGCGTTGAAACAAGTACTAACTATGGCTACACCTTC
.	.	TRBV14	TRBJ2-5	CASSQGDHLQETQYF	TGTGCCAGCAGCCAAGGGGACCACCTCCAAGAGACCCAGTACTTC
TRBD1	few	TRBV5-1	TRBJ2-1	CASSTADRYPVNEQFF	TGCGCCAGCAGCACTGCGGACAGGTACCCGGTCAATGAGCAGTTCTTC
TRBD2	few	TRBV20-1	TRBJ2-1	CSARTGGDEQFF	TGCAGTGCTAGGACGGGGGGAGATGAGCAGTTCTTC
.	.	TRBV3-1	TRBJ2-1	CASSQARTSANNEQFF	TGTGCCAGCAGCCAAGCCCGGACGAGTGCCAACAATGAGCAGTTCTTC
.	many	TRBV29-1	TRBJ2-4	CSVVAPDIQYF	TGCAGCGTTGTGGCCCCCGACATTCAGTACTTC
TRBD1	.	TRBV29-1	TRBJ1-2	CSVDTGDIDGYTF	TGCAGCGTTGATACAGGGGATATTGATGGCTACACCTTC
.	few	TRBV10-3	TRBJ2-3	CAISEVDTQYF	TGTGCCATCAGTGAGGTAGATACGCAGTATTTT
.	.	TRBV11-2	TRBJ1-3	CASSQTWGAHSGNTIYF	TGTGCCAGCAGTCAGACATGGGGGGCGCACTCTGGAAACACCATATATTTT
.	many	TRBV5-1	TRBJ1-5	CASRIAHKRQKSNQPQHF	TGCGCCAGCAGAATAGCCCATAAGAGACAGAAAAGCAATCAGCCCCAGCATTTT
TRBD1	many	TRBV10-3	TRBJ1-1	CAISGDRGLRDF	TGTGCCATCAGTGGGGACAGGGGGCTACGTGACTTT
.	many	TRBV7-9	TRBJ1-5	CASSSNIQPQHF	TGTGCCAGCAGCTCCAATATTCAGCCCCAGCATTTT
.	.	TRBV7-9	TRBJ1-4	CASSSSYLDSNEKLFF	TGTGCCAGCAGCTCCTCTTATTTGGATAGTAATGAAAAACTGTTTTTT
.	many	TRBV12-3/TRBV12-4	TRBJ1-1	CASSPRPKTFTEAFF	TGTGCCAGCAGTCCCAGACCAAAAACGTTCACTGAAGCTTTCTTT
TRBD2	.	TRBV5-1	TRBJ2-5	CASSLGATSGSKYF	TGCGCCAGCAGCTTGGGCGCGACTAGCGGGAGCAAGTACTTC
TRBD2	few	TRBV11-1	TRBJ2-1	CASSLVWLAGGLQSYNEQFF	TGTGCCAGCAGTTTAGTATGGCTAGCGGGAGGGTTACAGTCCTACAATGAGCAGTTCTTC
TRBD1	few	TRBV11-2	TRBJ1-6	CASSLETGYNSPLHF	TGTGCCAGCAGCTTAGAGACAGGGTATAATTCACCCCTCCACTTT
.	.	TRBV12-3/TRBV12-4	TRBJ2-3	CASSTPGDTQYF	TGTGCCAGCAGTACCCCGGGAGATACGCAGTATTTT
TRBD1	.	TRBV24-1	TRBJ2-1	CATIGTGNNNEQFF	TGTGCCACCATTGGGACAGGAAACAACAATGAGCAGTTCTTC
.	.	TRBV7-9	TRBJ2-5	CASSYDPIETQYF	TGTGCCAGCAGCTATGACCCGATAGAGACCCAGTACTTC
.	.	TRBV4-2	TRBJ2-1	CASSQVSPYNEQFF	TGTGCCAGCAGCCAAGTATCCCCCTACAATGAGCAGTTCTTC
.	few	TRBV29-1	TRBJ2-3	CSVVRTADLDTQYF	TGCAGCGTTGTCAGGACAGCCGACCTAGATACGCAGTATTTT
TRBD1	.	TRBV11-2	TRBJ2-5	CASSTGAAQKETQYF	TGTGCCAGCAGCACAGGGGCGGCACAGAAAGAGACCCAGTACTTC
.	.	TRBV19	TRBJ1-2	CASSMPRVTYDYGYTF	TGTGCCAGTAGTATGCCGAGGGTCACGTACGACTATGGCTACACCTTC
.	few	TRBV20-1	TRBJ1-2	CSARDHGGYGYTF	TGCAGTGCTAGAGATCATGGGGGATATGGCTACACCTTC
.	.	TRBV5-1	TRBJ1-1	CASSSGRGAEFEAFF	TGCGCCAGCAGCTCCGGTCGGGGGGCGGAATTCGAAGCTTTCTTT
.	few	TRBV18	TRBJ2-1	CASSPPSGSSYNEQFF	TGTGCCAGCTCACCACCTAGCGGAAGCTCCTACAATGAGCAGTTCTTC
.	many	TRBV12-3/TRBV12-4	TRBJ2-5	CASSFGRQVQETQYF	TGTGCCAGCAGTTTTGGGAGACAAGTACAAGAGACCCAGTACTTC
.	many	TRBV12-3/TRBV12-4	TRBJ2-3	CASSTLAGSTDTQYF	TGTGCCAGCAGCACCTTGGCGGGTAGCACAGATACGCAGTATTTT
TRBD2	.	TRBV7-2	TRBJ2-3	CASSKTSSSTDTQYF	TGTGCCAGCAGCAAGACTAGCAGTAGCACAGATACGCAGTATTTT
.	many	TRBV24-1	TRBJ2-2	CATSDGTVNTGELFF	TGTGCCACCAGTGATGGGACGGTGAACACCGGGGAGCTGTTTTTT
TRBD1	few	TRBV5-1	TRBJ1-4	CASSLGQGPNEKLFF	TGCGCCAGCAGCTTGGGACAGGGTCCTAATGAAAAACTGTTTTTT